These 5 T cell receptor beta chains were sequenced from one sample in a study of HIV-infected patients and healthy controls. Antiretroviral therapy had run roughly three months, about 14 weeks, before follow-up blood collection. The repertoire came from unfractionated whole blood and reflected all unsorted peripheral T cells. Reverse transcription used about 510 ng RNA and constant-region primers for alpha and beta. Using multiplexing indices, alpha and beta chain libraries were generated apart by chain-specific third strand synthesis. TCRdb redid the calling of the 5' RACE reads with MiXCR, one entry per CDR3 protein. The sample contains about 4,000 distinct CDR3 sequences, 25% to 30% of which appear only once. Sequenced here: blood, sampled during antiretroviral therapy. These receptors came from an adult with HIV infection.

This chain joins TRBV29-1 and TRBJ2-3; D may be TRBD2 (5 bases). Trimming took off 3 bases at V and 4 bases at J, with 8 bases between the two ends. Germline lookup yields CDR1 SQVTM and CDR2 ANQGSEA. CDR3 length: 12 residues. CDR3 sequence reads: CSVDEGSDTQYF. DNA for the CDR3: TGCAGCGTTGATGAGGGATCAGATACGCAGTATTTT.

This clonotype is classed as medium-sized (0.01 to 0.1%). The J gene is TRBJ2-3, the V gene TRBV6-2 or TRBV6-3; TRBD2 matches at 13 bases. The CDR3 runs 16 residues. Germline V gene data show CDR1 as MNHEY and CDR2 as SVGEGT. Trimming cost V 6 bases and J 4 bases; bases outside gene matches: 7. The DNA for the CDR3 is TGTGCCAGCAGCCCACATGGGACTAGCGGGGCAGATACGCAGTATTTT. Its protein product is CASSPHGTSGADTQYF.

This clonotype counts as medium-sized (0.01 to 0.1%). This chain links TRBV10-3 with TRBJ1-2; 8 bases map to TRBD1. The V and J ends lost 3 bases and 3 bases, in that order; junction bases with no gene match: 12. The germline CDR1 and CDR2 sequences are ENHRY and SYGVKD. The CDR3 is 17 amino acids. The DNA of the CDR3 is TGTGCCATCAGTGACCCCGTAGGCAGGGGGCGCGACTATGGCTACACCTTC. As protein: CAISDPVGRGRDYGYTF.

This clonotype is labeled as medium-sized (0.01 to 0.1%). The V call is TRBV6-1, the J call TRBJ1-5, with D uncertain. Trimming removed 6 bases at V and 0 bases at J, with 12 bases between. In germline, CDR1 is MNHNS, CDR2 SASEGT. The CDR3 covers 15 residues. The CDR3, as DNA: TGTGCCAGCAGCGTCAGTGGGGATAGCAATCAGCCCCAGCATTTT. It translates to CASSVSGDSNQPQHF.

By proportion, this clonotype is medium-sized (0.01 to 0.1%). V gene TRBV7-2 combines with J gene TRBJ1-1; D might be TRBD1 (5 bases). Germline V lookup: CDR1 SGHTA, CDR2 FQGNSA. V gave up 2 bases and J gave up 3 bases, with 13 bases separating them. The CDR3 extends over 15 amino acids. CDR3 sequence reads: CASSLILLGDTEAFF. The CDR3, as DNA: TGTGCCAGCAGCTTAATTCTATTAGGGGACACTGAAGCTTTCTTT.